Listed below are T cell receptor beta chains from one sample, sequenced in a study of cytomegalovirus exposure and HLA in healthy donors. Data came from immunoSEQ multiplex PCR; TCRdb stores just in-frame clones and leaves some out. The sample yields about 140,000 clones, roughly 87% seen once. The sequenced material came from PBMCs. These receptors were taken from a middle-aged woman in good health and CMV-seronegative. Each CDR3 is given with its conserved first and last residue. A D gene is named only where the DNA matches it firmly. Clone sizes are given selectively: once, few, many, or a class where the clone is expanded.

>TRBV19|14|TRBJ1-3|TRBD1|once
CASSISGTGGAIYF
TGTGCCAGTAGTATTTCCGGGACAGGGGGTGCCATATATTTT
>TRBV11-2|13|TRBJ2-7|.|.
CASSLYGSYEQYF
TGTGCCAGCAGCTTATATGGGAGCTACGAGCAGTACTTC
>TRBV5-4|14|TRBJ1-1|.|.
CASSDPRMNTEAFF
TGTGCCAGCAGTGACCCGAGGATGAACACTGAAGCTTTCTTT
>TRBV27|15|TRBJ2-7|.|once
CASSPGDFPGYEQYF
TGTGCCAGCAGTCCGGGGGATTTTCCGGGCTACGAGCAGTACTTC
>TRBV4-2|14|TRBJ2-7|TRBD1|.
CASSQGQGSYEQYF
TGTGCCAGCAGCCAGGGACAGGGCTCCTACGAGCAGTACTTC
>TRBV7-9|17|TRBJ1-4|TRBD1|.
CSSSLGDYRGLNEKLFF
TGTTCCAGCAGCTTAGGCGACTACAGGGGTCTTAATGAAAAACTGTTTTTT
>TRBV27|14|TRBJ2-7|TRBD2|.
CASSLRGLAYEQYF
TGTGCCAGCAGTTTAAGGGGACTAGCTTACGAGCAGTACTTC
>TRBV5-8|17|TRBJ1-5|.|.
CASSDTNSGLINQPQHF
TGTGCCAGCAGTGACACCAATTCGGGACTTATCAATCAGCCCCAGCATTTT
>TRBV28|14|TRBJ2-7|.|.
CASSVPTVSYEQYF
TGTGCCAGCAGTGTACCGACAGTCTCCTACGAGCAGTACTTC
>TRBV11-3|15|TRBJ2-3|TRBD1|once
CASSSYRGRTDTQYF
TGTGCCAGCAGCTCGTACAGGGGGCGGACAGATACGCAGTATTTT
>TRBV2|16|TRBJ2-7|TRBD2|.
CASSGGPGTSGGEQYF
TGTGCCAGCAGCGGGGGCCCCGGGACTAGCGGGGGCGAGCAGTACTTC
>TRBV4-1|13|TRBJ1-5|.|.
CASSLTPRQPQHF
TGCGCCAGCAGCCTCACTCCCCGTCAGCCCCAGCATTTT
>TRBV5-4|14|TRBJ2-1|TRBD2|once
CASSLTSGDNEQFF
TGTGCCAGCAGCTTAACTAGCGGGGATAATGAGCAGTTCTTC
>TRBV27|14|TRBJ2-7|.|.
CASSFRGDPYEQYF
TGTGCCAGCAGCTTTAGGGGCGATCCCTACGAGCAGTACTTC
>TRBV5-4|16|TRBJ2-3|.|.
CASSTPGGRSRDTQYF
TGTGCCAGCAGTACCCCCGGGGGGCGGTCTAGGGATACGCAGTATTTT
>TRBV28|16|TRBJ2-1|.|.
CASSLGGLQGFNEQFF
TGTGCCAGCAGTTTAGGGGGACTGCAGGGTTTCAATGAGCAGTTCTTC
>TRBV7-9|14|TRBJ2-7|TRBD1|.
CSSSLGQGSYEQYF
TGTTCCAGCAGCCTCGGACAGGGCTCCTACGAGCAGTACTTC
>TRBV5-4|14|TRBJ1-1|.|.
CASSPDTSNTEAFF
TGTGCCAGCAGCCCGGACACGTCGAACACTGAAGCTTTCTTT
>TRBV5-1|16|TRBJ1-1|.|.
CASSLASGGRGTEAFF
TGCGCCAGCAGCTTGGCTTCCGGGGGGCGGGGGACTGAAGCTTTCTTT
>TRBV5-1|15|TRBJ2-3|TRBD2|.
CASSEGLGGTDTQYF
TGCGCCAGCAGCGAGGGACTAGGGGGCACAGATACGCAGTATTTT
>TRBV5-4|17|TRBJ2-1|TRBD2|.
CASSLQLAGGPSNEQFF
TGTGCCAGCAGCCTTCAACTAGCGGGAGGCCCCAGCAATGAGCAGTTCTTC
>TRBV4-2|15|TRBJ2-7|TRBD1|.
CASSHPGGGIYEQYF
TGTGCCAGCAGCCACCCAGGGGGCGGTATATACGAGCAGTACTTC
>TRBV7-2|17|TRBJ2-7|.|.
CASSLGSLAQYSYEQYF
TGTGCCAGCAGCTTAGGGTCCCTAGCGCAGTACTCCTACGAGCAGTACTTC
>TRBV6-5|14|TRBJ1-1|.|.
CASREQGMNTEAFF
TGTGCCAGCAGAGAACAGGGCATGAACACTGAAGCTTTCTTT
>TRBV29-1|14|TRBJ2-5|.|.
CSAKGGGLGETQYF
TGCAGCGCCAAAGGGGGGGGGTTAGGGGAGACCCAGTACTTC